This T cell receptor beta chain originates from a study of cytomegalovirus exposure and HLA in healthy donors. Looking at the study overall: Tens of millions of unique TCRs, all from HLA-typed donors, were included in an early release of the data.

CDR3 size: 13 residues. Trimming stripped 7 bases from V and 3 bases from J, with 12 bases between. Germline CDR1 and CDR2: MNHEY and SVGAGI. Study observations and caveats: TCR beta chains numbering 164 were designated cytomegalovirus-associated.

A word on this clone: Its specificity is unknown.

Use of 60 Vbeta and 13 Jbeta primers characterized the PCR. TCRdb keeps only in-frame clones here, not all; method: immunoSEQ multiplex PCR. The data contain fewer than 250,000 clones, 70% to 85% of them singletons. Sequencing was carried out using PBMCs. The receptor comes from a male donor in good health and CMV-seronegative. The rearrangement uses TRBV6-5 and TRBJ1-2; D unclear. The CDR3: CASMGQGHYGYTF. As DNA, the CDR3 is TGTGCCAGCATGGGCCAAGGTCACTATGGCTACACCTTC.